This T cell receptor beta chain stems from a study of blood T cell repertoires in COVID-19. TCRdb keeps only in-frame clones here, not all; method: immunoSEQ multiplex PCR. The table shows approximately 350,000 clones, with around 92% occurring only once. CDR1 is SGHKS, CDR2 YYEKEE, per germline (reference sequence). The CDR3 is 15 amino acids. Between the trimmed V and J ends, which lost 0 bases and 8 bases, there was a span of 12 bases. The sequencing sample was made of peripheral blood. This clonotype was sampled from a woman aged 25 to 39 with COVID-19, enrolled during active disease. The gene calls are TRBV5-5 and TRBJ1-6; D gene unclear. The CDR3 DNA reads as TGTGCCAGCAGCTTGGTCCCCACTGAGGATTCACCCCTCCACTTT. Translated, it gives CASSLVPTEDSPLHF.